These 2 T cell receptor beta chains were sequenced from one sample in a study of blood T cell repertoires in COVID-19. TCRdb's table, derived via immunoSEQ multiplex PCR, lists solely in-frame clones and lacks some. The data contain 110,000 to 150,000 clones, 75% to 90% of them singletons. What was sequenced was peripheral blood. Receptors originate from a woman aged 80 or over with acute or convalescent COVID-19.

DNA of the CDR3: TGTGCCAGCAGCCAGCAGGTTAGCAATCAGCCCCAGCATTTT. This codes for CASSQQVSNQPQHF. V and J are TRBV3-1 (or the pseudogene TRBV3-2) and TRBJ1-5; D is unclear. V was cut by 3 bases and J by 0 bases, with 6 bases left in between. Germline lookup yields CDR1 LGHDT and CDR2 YNNKEL (reference sequence). This CDR3 spans 14 amino acids.

This clone was found once. This sequence joins TRBV7-9 and TRBJ2-1, with D uncertain. Germline assignment: CDR1 SEHNR and CDR2 FQNEAQ (reference sequence). The V end lost 2 bases, the J end lost 9 bases, and 8 bases lay between the germline ends. The CDR3 runs 12 residues. The CDR3 DNA reads TGTGCCAGCAGCTTATCTGCCGGTGAGCAGTTCTTC. Its protein product is CASSLSAGEQFF.